This record concerns one TCR beta chain sequence. This entry comes from a study of blood T cell repertoires in COVID-19. Turning to the study itself: The United States, Italy and Spain provided the acute and convalescent COVID-19 samples. PBMCs, B-cell-depleted T cells, or T cells were the source of the cDNA or gDNA that made up the material.

Source study methods: Amplification with reference gene primers provided the estimates of nucleated cell counts. This table comes from immunoSEQ multiplex PCR, and its TCRdb copy is limited to in-frame clones, with some not included. D and trimming were read from the DNA, whereas the V and J calls and clone size are those reported in that table. The sample includes around 33,000 clones, around 84% seen only once; the top ten take over 35%. CDR3 size: 15 residues. Per germline, CDR1 WSHSY and CDR2 SAAADI. Trimming left V 8 bases short and J 1 base short, with 17 bases between. The V gene is TRBV10-2, the J gene TRBJ2-5, with D possibly matching TRBD1 (6 bases). This clonotype originated in an elderly man with acute or convalescent COVID-19. The sequencing input was peripheral blood. In DNA form, the CDR3 reads TGCGCCAGCTCTTACGTGGGGGCAGTCCAAGAGACCCAGTACTTC. It specifies CASSYVGAVQETQYF.